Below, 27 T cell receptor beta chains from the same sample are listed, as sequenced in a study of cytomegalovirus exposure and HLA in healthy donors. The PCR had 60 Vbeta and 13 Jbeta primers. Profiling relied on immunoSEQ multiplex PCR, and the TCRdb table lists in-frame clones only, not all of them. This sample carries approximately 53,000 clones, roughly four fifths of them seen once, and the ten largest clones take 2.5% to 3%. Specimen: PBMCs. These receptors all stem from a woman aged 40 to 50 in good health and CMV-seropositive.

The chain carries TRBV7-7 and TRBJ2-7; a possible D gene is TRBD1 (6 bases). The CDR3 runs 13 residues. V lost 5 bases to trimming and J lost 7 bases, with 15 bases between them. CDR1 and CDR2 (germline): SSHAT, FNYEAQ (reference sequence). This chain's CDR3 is CASSPGRGREQYF. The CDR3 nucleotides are TGTGCCAGCAGCCCTGGCAGGGGCCGGGAGCAGTACTTC. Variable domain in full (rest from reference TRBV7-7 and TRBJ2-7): GAGVSQSPRYKVTKRGQDVTLRCDPISSHATLYWYQQALGQGPEFLTYFNYEAQPDKSGLPSDRFSAERPEGSISTLTIQRTEQRDSAMYRCASSPGRGREQYFGPGTRLTVT.

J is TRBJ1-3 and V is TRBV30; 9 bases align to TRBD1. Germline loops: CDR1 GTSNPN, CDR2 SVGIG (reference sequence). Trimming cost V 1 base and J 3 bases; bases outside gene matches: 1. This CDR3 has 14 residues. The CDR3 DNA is TGTGCCTGGAGTGCGACAGGGGGTGGAAACACCATATATTTT. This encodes CAWSATGGGNTIYF.

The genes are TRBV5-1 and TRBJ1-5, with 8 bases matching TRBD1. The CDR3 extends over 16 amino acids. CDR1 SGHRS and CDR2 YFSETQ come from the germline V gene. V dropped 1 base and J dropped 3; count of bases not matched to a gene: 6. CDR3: CASSLLPGQVNQPQHF. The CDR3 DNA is TGCGCCAGCAGCTTGCTGCCGGGACAGGTCAATCAGCCCCAGCATTTT.

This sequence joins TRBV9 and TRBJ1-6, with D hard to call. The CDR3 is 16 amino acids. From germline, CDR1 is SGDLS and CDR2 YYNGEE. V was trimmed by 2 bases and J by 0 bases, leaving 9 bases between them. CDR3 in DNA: TGTGCCAGCAGCGTGGAGGGTACCTCCTATAATTCACCCCTCCACTTT. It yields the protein CASSVEGTSYNSPLHF.

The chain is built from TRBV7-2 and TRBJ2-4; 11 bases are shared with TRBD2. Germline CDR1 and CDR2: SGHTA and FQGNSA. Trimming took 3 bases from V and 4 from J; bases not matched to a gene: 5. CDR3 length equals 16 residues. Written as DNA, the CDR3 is TGTGCCAGCAGCTTCGAAGGACTAGCGGGTAAAAACATTCAGTACTTC. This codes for CASSFEGLAGKNIQYF. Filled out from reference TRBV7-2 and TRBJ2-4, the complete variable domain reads GAGVSQSPSNKVTEKGKDVELRCDPISGHTALYWYRQSLGQGLEFLIYFQGNSAPDKSGLPSDRFSAERTGGSVSTLTIQRTQQEDSAVYLCASSFEGLAGKNIQYFGAGTRLSVL.

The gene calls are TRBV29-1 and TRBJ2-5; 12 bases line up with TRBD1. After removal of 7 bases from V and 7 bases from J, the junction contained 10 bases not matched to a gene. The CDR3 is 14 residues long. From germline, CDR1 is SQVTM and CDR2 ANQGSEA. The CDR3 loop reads CSGSGTGGAGTQYF. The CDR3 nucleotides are TGCAGCGGGTCCGGGACAGGGGGCGCGGGGACCCAGTACTTC.

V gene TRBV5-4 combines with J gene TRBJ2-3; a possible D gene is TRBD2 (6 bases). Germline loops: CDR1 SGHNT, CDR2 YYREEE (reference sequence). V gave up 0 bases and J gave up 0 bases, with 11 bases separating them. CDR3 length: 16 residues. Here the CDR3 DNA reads TGTGCCAGCAGCTTGGCCGGTGGGGGGAGCACAGATACGCAGTATTTT. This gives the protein CASSLAGGGSTDTQYF. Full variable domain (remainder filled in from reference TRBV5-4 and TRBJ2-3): ETGVTQSPTHLIKTRGQQVTLRCSSQSGHNTVSWYQQALGQGPQFIFQYYREEENGRGNFPPRFSGLQFPNYSSELNVNALELDDSALYLCASSLAGGGSTDTQYFGPGTRLTVL.

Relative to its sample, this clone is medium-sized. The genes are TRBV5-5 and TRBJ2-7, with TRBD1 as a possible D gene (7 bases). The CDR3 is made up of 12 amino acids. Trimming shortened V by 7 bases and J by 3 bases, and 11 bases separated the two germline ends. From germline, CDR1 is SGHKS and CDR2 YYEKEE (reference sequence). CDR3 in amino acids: CASQGGIYEQYF. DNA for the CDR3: TGTGCCAGCCAGGGGGGTATCTACGAGCAGTACTTC. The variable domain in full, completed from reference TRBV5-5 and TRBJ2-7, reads DAGVTQSPTHLIKTRGQQVTLRCSPISGHKSVSWYQQVLGQGPQFIFQYYEKEERGRGNFPDRFSARQFPNYSSELNVNALLLGDSALYLCASQGGIYEQYFGPGTRLTVT.

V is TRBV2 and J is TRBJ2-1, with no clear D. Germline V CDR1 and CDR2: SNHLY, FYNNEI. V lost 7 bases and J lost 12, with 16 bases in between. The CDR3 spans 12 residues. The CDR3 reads CASTSDLGAQFF. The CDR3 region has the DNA TGTGCCAGCACAAGCGACCTAGGTGCGCAGTTCTTC.

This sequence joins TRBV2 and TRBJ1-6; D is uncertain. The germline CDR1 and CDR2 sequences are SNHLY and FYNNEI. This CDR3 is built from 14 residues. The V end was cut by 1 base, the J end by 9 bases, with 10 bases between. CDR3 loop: CASSEVRGSSPLHF. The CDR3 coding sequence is TGTGCCAGCAGTGAAGTTCGGGGTAGTTCACCCCTCCACTTT.

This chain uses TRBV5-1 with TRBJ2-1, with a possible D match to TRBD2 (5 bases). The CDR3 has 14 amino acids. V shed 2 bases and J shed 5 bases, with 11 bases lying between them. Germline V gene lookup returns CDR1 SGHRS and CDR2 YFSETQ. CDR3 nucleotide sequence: TGCGCCAGCAGCTTTGCTAGCCTGGACAATGAGCAGTTCTTC. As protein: CASSFASLDNEQFF.

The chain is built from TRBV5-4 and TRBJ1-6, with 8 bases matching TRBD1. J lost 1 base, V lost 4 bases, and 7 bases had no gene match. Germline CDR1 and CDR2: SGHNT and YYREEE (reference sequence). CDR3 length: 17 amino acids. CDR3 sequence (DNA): TGTGCCAGCAGCAAGAGTCAGGGGGCTTCCTATAATTCACCCCTCCACTTT. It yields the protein CASSKSQGASYNSPLHF.

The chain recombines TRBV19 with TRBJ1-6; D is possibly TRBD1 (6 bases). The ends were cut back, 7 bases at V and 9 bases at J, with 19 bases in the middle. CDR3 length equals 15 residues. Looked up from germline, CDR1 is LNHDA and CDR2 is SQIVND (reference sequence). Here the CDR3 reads CASTSPGHGFSPLHF. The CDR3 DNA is TGTGCCAGTACTTCTCCGGGACACGGATTTTCACCCCTCCACTTT. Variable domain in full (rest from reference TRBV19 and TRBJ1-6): DGGITQSPKYLFRKEGQNVTLSCEQNLNHDAMYWYRQDPGQGLRLIYYSQIVNDFQKGDIAEGYSVSREKKESFPLTVTSAQKNPTAFYLCASTSPGHGFSPLHFGNGTRLTVT.

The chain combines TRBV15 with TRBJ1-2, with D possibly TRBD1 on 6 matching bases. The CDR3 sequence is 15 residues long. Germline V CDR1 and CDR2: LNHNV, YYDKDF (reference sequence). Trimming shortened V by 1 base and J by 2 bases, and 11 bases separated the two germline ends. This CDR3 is CATSRAGTGNYGYTF. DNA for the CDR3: TGTGCCACCAGCAGAGCAGGCACAGGGAACTATGGCTACACCTTC.

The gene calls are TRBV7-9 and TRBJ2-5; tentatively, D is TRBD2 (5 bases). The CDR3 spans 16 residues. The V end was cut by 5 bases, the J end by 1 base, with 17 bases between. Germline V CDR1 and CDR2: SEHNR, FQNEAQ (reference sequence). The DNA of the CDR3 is TGTGCCAGCAGCCCCCCTGCGGGCACCCTCCAAGAGACCCAGTACTTC. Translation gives CASSPPAGTLQETQYF.

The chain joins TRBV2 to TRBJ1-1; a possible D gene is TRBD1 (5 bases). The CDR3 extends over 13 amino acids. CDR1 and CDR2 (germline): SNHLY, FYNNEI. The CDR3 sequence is CASGRGGETEAFF. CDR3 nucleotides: TGTGCTTCTGGAAGGGGCGGAGAGACTGAAGCTTTCTTT.

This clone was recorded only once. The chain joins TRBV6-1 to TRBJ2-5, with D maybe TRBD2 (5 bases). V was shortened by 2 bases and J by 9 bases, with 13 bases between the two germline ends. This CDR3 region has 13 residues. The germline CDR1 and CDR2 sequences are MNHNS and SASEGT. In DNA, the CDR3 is TGTGCCAGCAGTGAATCCCTAGCTCTCCCCCAGTACTTC. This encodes CASSESLALPQYF.

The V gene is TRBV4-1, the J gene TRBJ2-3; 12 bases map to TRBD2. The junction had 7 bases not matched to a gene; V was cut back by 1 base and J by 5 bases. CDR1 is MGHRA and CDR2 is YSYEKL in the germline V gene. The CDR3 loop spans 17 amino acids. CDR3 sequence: CASSQAPQGLAGDTQYF. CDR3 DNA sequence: TGCGCCAGCAGCCAAGCCCCTCAGGGACTAGCGGGAGATACGCAGTATTTT.

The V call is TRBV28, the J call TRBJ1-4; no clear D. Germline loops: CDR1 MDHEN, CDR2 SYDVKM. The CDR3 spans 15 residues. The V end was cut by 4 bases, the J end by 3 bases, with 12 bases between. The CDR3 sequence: CASSSARGANEKLFF. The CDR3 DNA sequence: TGTGCCAGCAGTTCTGCCCGGGGTGCTAATGAAAAACTGTTTTTT.

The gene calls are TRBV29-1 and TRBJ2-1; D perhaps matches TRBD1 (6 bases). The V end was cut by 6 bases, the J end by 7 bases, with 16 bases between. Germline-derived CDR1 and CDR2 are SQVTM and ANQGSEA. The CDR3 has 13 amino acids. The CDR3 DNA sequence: TGCAGCGTCGCACCCGTGACAGGTAATGAGCAGTTCTTC. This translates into CSVAPVTGNEQFF.

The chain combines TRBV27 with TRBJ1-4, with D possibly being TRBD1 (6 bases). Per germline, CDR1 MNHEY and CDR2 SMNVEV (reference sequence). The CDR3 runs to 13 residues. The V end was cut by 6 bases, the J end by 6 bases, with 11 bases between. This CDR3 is CASRSYRDEKLFF. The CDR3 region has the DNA TGTGCCAGCAGATCCTACAGGGATGAAAAACTGTTTTTT.

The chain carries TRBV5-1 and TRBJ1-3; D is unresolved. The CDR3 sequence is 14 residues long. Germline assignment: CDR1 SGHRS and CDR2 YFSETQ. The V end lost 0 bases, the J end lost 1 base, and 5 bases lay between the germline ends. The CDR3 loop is CASSLDGSGNTIYF. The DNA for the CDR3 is TGCGCCAGCAGCTTGGACGGTTCTGGAAACACCATATATTTT.

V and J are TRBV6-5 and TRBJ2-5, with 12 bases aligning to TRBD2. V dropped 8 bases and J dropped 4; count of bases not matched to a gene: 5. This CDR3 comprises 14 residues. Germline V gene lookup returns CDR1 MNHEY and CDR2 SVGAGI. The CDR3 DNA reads TGTGCCAGCCACACTAGCGGGGGGTTAGAGACCCAGTACTTC. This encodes CASHTSGGLETQYF.

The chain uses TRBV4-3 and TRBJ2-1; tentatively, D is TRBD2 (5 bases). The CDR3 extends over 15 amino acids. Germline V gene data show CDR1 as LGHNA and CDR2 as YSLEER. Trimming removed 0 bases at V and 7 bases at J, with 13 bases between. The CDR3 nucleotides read TGCGCCAGCAGCCAAGATATGGCTAGCCGAAATGAGCAGTTCTTC. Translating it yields CASSQDMASRNEQFF.

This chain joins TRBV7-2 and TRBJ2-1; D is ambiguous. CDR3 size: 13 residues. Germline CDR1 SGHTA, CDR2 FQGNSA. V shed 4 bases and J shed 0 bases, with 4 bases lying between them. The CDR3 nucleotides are TGTGCCAGCAGCTCCAGCTCCTACAATGAGCAGTTCTTC. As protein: CASSSSSYNEQFF.

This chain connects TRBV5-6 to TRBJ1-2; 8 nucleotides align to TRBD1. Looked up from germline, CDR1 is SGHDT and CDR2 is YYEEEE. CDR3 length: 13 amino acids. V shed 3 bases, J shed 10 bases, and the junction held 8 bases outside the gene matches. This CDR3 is CASSSPGGGPYTF. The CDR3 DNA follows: TGTGCCAGCAGCTCTCCAGGGGGCGGGCCCTACACCTTC.

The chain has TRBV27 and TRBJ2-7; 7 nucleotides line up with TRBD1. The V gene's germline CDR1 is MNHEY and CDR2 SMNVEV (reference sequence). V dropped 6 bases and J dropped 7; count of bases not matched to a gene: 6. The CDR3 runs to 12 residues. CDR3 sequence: CASSQTGTEQYF. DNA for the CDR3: TGTGCCAGCAGCCAGACAGGGACAGAGCAGTACTTC.